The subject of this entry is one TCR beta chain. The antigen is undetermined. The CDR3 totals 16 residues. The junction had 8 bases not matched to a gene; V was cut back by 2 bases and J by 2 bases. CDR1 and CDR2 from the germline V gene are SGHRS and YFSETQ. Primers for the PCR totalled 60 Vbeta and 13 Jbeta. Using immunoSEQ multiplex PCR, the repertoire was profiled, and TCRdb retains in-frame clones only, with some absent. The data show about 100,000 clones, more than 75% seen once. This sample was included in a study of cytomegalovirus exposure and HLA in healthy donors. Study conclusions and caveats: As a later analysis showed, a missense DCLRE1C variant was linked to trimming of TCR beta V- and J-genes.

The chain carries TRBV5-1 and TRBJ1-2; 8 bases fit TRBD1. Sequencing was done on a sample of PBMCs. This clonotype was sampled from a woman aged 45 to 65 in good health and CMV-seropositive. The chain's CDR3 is CASSFEPTGVNYGYTF. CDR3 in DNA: TGCGCCAGCAGCTTCGAACCGACAGGGGTAAACTATGGCTACACCTTC.